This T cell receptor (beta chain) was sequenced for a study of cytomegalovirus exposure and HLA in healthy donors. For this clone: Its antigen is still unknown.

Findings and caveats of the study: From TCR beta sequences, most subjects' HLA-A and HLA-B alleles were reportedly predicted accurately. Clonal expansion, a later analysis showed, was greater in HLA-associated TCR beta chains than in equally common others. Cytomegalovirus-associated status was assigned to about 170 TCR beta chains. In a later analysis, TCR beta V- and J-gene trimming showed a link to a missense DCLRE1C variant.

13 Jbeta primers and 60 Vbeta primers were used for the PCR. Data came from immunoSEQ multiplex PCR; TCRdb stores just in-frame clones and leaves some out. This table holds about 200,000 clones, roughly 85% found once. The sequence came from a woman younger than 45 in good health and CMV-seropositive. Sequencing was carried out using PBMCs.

In DNA, the CDR3 is TGTGCCAGCAGCCCTCGTAGGGGGGGCACCTACGAGCAGTACTTC. This translates into CASSPRRGGTYEQYF. V and J are TRBV5-4 and TRBJ2-7; weak D call: TRBD2 (7 bases). The CDR3 consists of 15 residues. Trimming removed 4 bases at V and 2 bases at J, with 16 bases between. In germline, CDR1 is SGHNT, CDR2 YYREEE (reference sequence).